The 32 T cell receptor beta chains presented below share a single source sample, sequenced in a study of CD8+ T cells in alopecia areata. Treatment indicated: oral pan-JAK inhibitor, 5-10 mg twice daily. cDNA serving as the sequencing template came from extracted, reverse transcribed RNA. The assay was immunoSEQ multiplex PCR, and TCRdb's table has in-frame clones only and misses some. The top ten clones hold approximately 1% of a sample with about 200,000 clones, roughly 60% of them seen once. The specimen comprised CD4+ T cells sorted from blood, sampled at week 24, from a patient treated with tofacitinib. These receptors came from a human donor with alopecia areata.

As to this clone: A junction end diverges from the germline sequence, so it may reflect a read error. The chain combines TRBV6-5 with TRBJ1-5; perhaps TRBD1 as D (5 bases). This CDR3 has 14 amino acids. Germline V CDR1 and CDR2: MNHEY, SVGAGI. CDR3 sequence: CSSRLTGSNQPQHF. CDR3 DNA: TGTTCCAGCAGATTAACAGGCTCCAATCAGCCCCAGCATTTT.

The chain has TRBV15 and TRBJ2-6; D gene uncertain. V lost 0 bases to trimming and J lost 11 bases, with 2 bases between them. The germline V gene has CDR1 LNHNV and CDR2 YYDKDF (reference sequence). The CDR3 is 11 amino acids. CDR3 residues: CATSRDDVLTF. The CDR3, as DNA: TGTGCCACCAGCAGAGATGACGTCCTGACTTTC.

The chain recombines TRBV29-1 with TRBJ2-7, with D unresolved. Germline CDR1 SQVTM, CDR2 ANQGSEA. This CDR3 has 11 residues. Trimming stripped 4 bases from V and 3 bases from J, with 7 bases between. The CDR3 DNA reads TGCAGCGTTGTCCACGGCTACGAGCAGTACTTC. This encodes CSVVHGYEQYF.

This clone was counted once. The chain has TRBV30 and TRBJ1-4; the D is unclear. CDR3 length equals 12 residues. The V end lost 0 bases, the J end lost 8 bases, and 7 bases lay between the germline ends. The germline V gene encodes CDR1 GTSNPN and CDR2 SVGIG (reference sequence). DNA for the CDR3: TGTGCCTGGAGTGTACCTGCCGAAAAACTGTTTTTT. This sequence encodes CAWSVPAEKLFF.

The chain recombines TRBV28 with TRBJ2-7, with D perhaps matching TRBD1 (5 bases). Germline values: CDR1 MDHEN, CDR2 SYDVKM. Trimming removed 5 bases at V and 3 bases at J, with 8 bases between. This CDR3 spans 12 amino acids. CDR3: CASSLTGYEQYF. DNA of the CDR3: TGTGCCAGCAGTCTTACAGGCTACGAGCAGTACTTC.

The V call is TRBV2, the J call TRBJ1-6; D remains unclear. The V gene lost 0 bases and the J gene lost 0 bases, with 6 bases spanning the gap. Per germline, CDR1 SNHLY and CDR2 FYNNEI. The CDR3 spans 16 residues. The CDR3 is CASSEAGSSYNSPLHF. DNA of the CDR3: TGTGCCAGCAGTGAAGCCGGGAGCTCCTATAATTCACCCCTCCACTTT. The full variable domain, with the rest looked up from reference TRBV2 and TRBJ1-6, is EPEVTQTPSHQVTQMGQEVILRCVPISNHLYFYWYRQILGQKVEFLVSFYNNEISEKSEIFDDQFSVERPDGSNFTLKIRSTKLEDSAMYFCASSEAGSSYNSPLHFGNGTRLTVT.

This clone was detected only a few times. This rearrangement joins TRBV6-5 to TRBJ2-5, with D uncertain. The CDR3 has 16 amino acids. From germline, CDR1 is MNHEY and CDR2 SVGAGI. V lost 0 bases to trimming and J lost 5 bases, with 16 bases between them. The CDR3 nucleotides are TGTGCCAGCAGTTACTCGAGTAGAACGTTTCAGGAGACCCAGTACTTC. It specifies CASSYSSRTFQETQYF.

The chain employs TRBV30 and TRBJ2-2; 10 nucleotides line up with TRBD1. The CDR3 is 14 amino acids. Losses at the gene ends were 5 bases for V and 1 base for J; bases not matched to a gene: 1. Germline values: CDR1 GTSNPN, CDR2 SVGIG (reference sequence). The CDR3 protein is CAWGDRGNTGELFF. DNA for the CDR3: TGTGCCTGGGGGGACAGGGGGAACACCGGGGAGCTGTTTTTT.

This sequence joins TRBV25-1 and TRBJ1-1, with D possibly TRBD1 on 5 matching bases. The V end was cut by 8 bases, the J end by 6 bases, with 16 bases between. The CDR3 has 13 amino acids. Germline V CDR1 and CDR2: MGHDK, SYGVNS. CDR3 protein: CASQGFSRAEAFF. CDR3 bases: TGTGCCAGCCAGGGCTTCTCCCGGGCTGAAGCTTTCTTT.

J is TRBJ2-2 and V is TRBV7-2; a possible D gene is TRBD2 (5 bases). The germline V and J ends were trimmed by 4 bases and 2 bases, with 8 bases remaining between them. Germline CDR1 is SGHTA and CDR2 is FQGNSA. The CDR3 length is 14 residues. CDR3 nucleotides: TGTGCCAGCAGCTCGGACTTTAACACCGGGGAGCTGTTTTTT. As protein: CASSSDFNTGELFF.

This chain links TRBV27 with TRBJ2-7; D not resolved. Germline CDR1 MNHEY, CDR2 SMNVEV (reference sequence). This CDR3 is 10 amino acids long. The germline V and J ends were trimmed by 8 bases and 3 bases, with 5 bases remaining between them. The DNA of the CDR3 is TGTGCCAGCGGGCACTACGAGCAGTACTTC. It encodes CASGHYEQYF.

The chain uses TRBV29-1 and TRBJ2-7; D remains ambiguous. Looked up from germline, CDR1 is SQVTM and CDR2 is ANQGSEA. V was cut by 2 bases and J by 2 bases, with 10 bases left in between. The CDR3 extends over 13 amino acids. The CDR3 reads CSVEINSAYEQYF. CDR3 nucleotides: TGCAGCGTTGAAATTAACTCGGCCTACGAGCAGTACTTC.

The J gene is TRBJ2-3, the V gene TRBV29-1; perhaps TRBD1 as D (6 bases). V was cut by 7 bases and J by 3 bases, with 11 bases left in between. CDR3 length: 12 amino acids. In germline, CDR1 is SQVTM, CDR2 ANQGSEA. The CDR3 sequence: CSDRTETDTQYF. The CDR3, as DNA: TGCAGCGATCGGACAGAGACAGATACGCAGTATTTT.

The chain has TRBV11-2 and TRBJ1-2, with D unresolved. The germline V gene encodes CDR1 SGHAT and CDR2 FQNNGV. CDR3 size: 15 residues. Trimming shortened V by 1 base and J by 8 bases, and 17 bases separated the two germline ends. The CDR3 spells CASSLGIMRDEGYTF. Here the CDR3 DNA reads TGTGCCAGCAGCTTAGGAATCATGAGAGATGAAGGCTACACCTTC.

This sequence joins TRBV10-3 and TRBJ1-1; possibly TRBD1 for D (6 bases). The CDR3 consists of 13 residues. Trimming left V 11 bases short and J 2 bases short, with 15 bases between. The germline V gene has CDR1 ENHRY and CDR2 SYGVKD. The CDR3 coding sequence is TGTGCCGGCGCACAGGGAACTAACACTGAAGCTTTCTTT. This codes for CAGAQGTNTEAFF.

The count of this clone is one. The chain links TRBV5-1 to TRBJ2-6; a possible D gene is TRBD1 (6 bases). Looked up from germline, CDR1 is SGHRS and CDR2 is YFSETQ. V was shortened by 4 bases and J by 4 bases, with 18 bases between the two germline ends. The CDR3 contains 17 residues. CDR3 amino acids: CASSRVAGAQGANVLTF. The CDR3 DNA is TGCGCCAGCAGCCGGGTTGCAGGGGCGCAAGGGGCCAACGTCCTGACTTTC.

The J gene is TRBJ1-5, the V gene TRBV7-8; TRBD1 might be the D (5 bases). The V end lost 5 bases, the J end lost 0 bases, and 11 bases lay between the germline ends. In germline, CDR1 is SGHVS, CDR2 FQNEAQ. This CDR3 contains 15 residues. In DNA form, the CDR3 reads TGTGCCAGCAGCGGGACCGGGGGTAGCAATCAGCCCCAGCATTTT. Translating gives CASSGTGGSNQPQHF.

This clone was seen a handful of times. The chain carries TRBV4-3 and TRBJ1-2; D is undetermined. The CDR3 consists of 15 residues. Per the germline V gene, CDR1 is LGHNA and CDR2 is YSLEER. Trimming took 0 bases from V and 2 from J, leaving 10 bases between them. The CDR3 is CASSQEPSLNYGYTF. The DNA of the CDR3 is TGCGCCAGCAGCCAAGAACCGTCCTTAAACTATGGCTACACCTTC.

For this clone: In the same sample, other DNA sequences code for this CDR3. The chain links TRBV29-1 to TRBJ2-3; D call uncertain. The CDR3 totals 12 residues. V lost 4 bases and J lost 4, with 9 bases in between. Germline values: CDR1 SQVTM, CDR2 ANQGSEA. The CDR3 loop is CSVVLGADTQYF. The CDR3 DNA reads TGCAGCGTTGTCCTAGGCGCAGATACGCAGTATTTT.

This clone was counted between two and nine times. The chain combines TRBV30 with TRBJ1-1; the D is unclear. V was clipped by 3 bases and J by 6 bases, with 20 bases between them. Germline loops: CDR1 GTSNPN, CDR2 SVGIG (reference sequence). The CDR3 totals 15 residues. CDR3 in amino acids: CAWSAPGLSMAEAFF. DNA for the CDR3: TGTGCCTGGAGCGCTCCCGGGTTATCTATGGCTGAAGCTTTCTTT.

V and J are TRBV7-8 and TRBJ2-7; 7 bases match TRBD2. Trimming at V came to 0 bases and at J to 6 bases, leaving 2 bases not matched to a gene. There are 13 residues in the CDR3. The germline V gene has CDR1 SGHVS and CDR2 FQNEAQ. In DNA, the CDR3 is TGTGCCAGCAGCTTAGCGGGGGGGTCCGAGCAGTACTTC. Protein product: CASSLAGGSEQYF.

The CDR3 region has the DNA TGCGCCAGCAGCCAAGGGGGCAGGAGCACAGATACGCAGTATTTT. This encodes CASSQGGRSTDTQYF. The rearrangement uses TRBV4-3 and TRBJ2-3; weak D call: TRBD1 (5 bases). The CDR3 loop spans 15 amino acids. Germline V CDR1 and CDR2: LGHNA, YSLEER. V was cut by 1 base and J by 0 bases, with 8 bases left in between.

The chain combines TRBV29-1 with TRBJ1-2; 11 bases map to TRBD1. The CDR3 length is 15 residues. Germline trimming cut 3 bases from V and 3 bases from J; bases unmatched to any gene: 6. Germline CDR1 SQVTM, CDR2 ANQGSEA. The DNA of the CDR3 is TGCAGCGTTGAGTTGGACAGGGGGCCAGACTATGGCTACACCTTC. Translation gives CSVELDRGPDYGYTF.

This chain uses TRBV7-7 with TRBJ2-1, with TRBD2 matching over 8 bases. Germline values: CDR1 SSHAT, CDR2 FNYEAQ (reference sequence). V lost 5 bases and J lost 7; bases outside the gene matches: 10. There are 15 residues in the CDR3. The CDR3 loop reads CASSPRGGRLNEQFF. CDR3 nucleotides: TGTGCCAGCAGCCCACGGGGGGGCCGGTTAAATGAGCAGTTCTTC.

The chain links TRBV4-3 to TRBJ1-2; weak D call: TRBD1 (5 bases). CDR3 size: 12 residues. The V and J ends lost 6 bases and 7 bases respectively, with 12 bases between them. Germline values: CDR1 LGHNA, CDR2 YSLEER. In DNA, the CDR3 is TGCGCCAGCAGGCCTACTGGGGGTGGCTACACCTTC. Encoded protein: CASRPTGGGYTF.

The gene calls are TRBV30 and TRBJ2-4; D uncertain. Between the trimmed V and J ends, which lost 3 bases and 3 bases, there was a span of 9 bases. Germline CDR1 GTSNPN, CDR2 SVGIG (reference sequence). The length of the CDR3 is 13 residues. CDR3 residues: CAWSSSSKNIQYF. CDR3 nucleotide sequence: TGTGCCTGGAGCTCGAGCAGCAAAAACATTCAGTACTTC.

The V call is TRBV2, the J call TRBJ2-7, with 8 bases identical to TRBD1. The CDR3 has 12 amino acids. Per germline, CDR1 SNHLY and CDR2 FYNNEI. The V gene end was trimmed by 6 bases and the J gene end by 6 bases; junction bases not matched to a gene: 4. The CDR3 here is CASRWQGAEQYF. CDR3 DNA sequence: TGTGCCAGCAGATGGCAGGGGGCCGAGCAGTACTTC.

The chain links TRBV7-9 to TRBJ1-1; a weak D match, TRBD1 (6 bases). The CDR3 is 16 amino acids. CDR1 is SEHNR, CDR2 FQNEAQ, per germline (reference sequence). With 1 base removed from V and 5 bases from J, the gap between germline ends came to 17 bases. In nucleotides, the CDR3 is TGTGCCAGCAGCTTAGAGGCCGTACAGGGTTGGACTGAAGCTTTCTTT. Translated, it gives CASSLEAVQGWTEAFF.

The J gene is TRBJ1-2, the V gene TRBV29-1; 10 bases fit TRBD1. This CDR3 comprises 14 residues. Germline loops: CDR1 SQVTM, CDR2 ANQGSEA. After removal of 7 bases from V and 7 bases from J, the junction contained 12 bases not matched to a gene. The CDR3 protein is CSAQLVGQGFGYTF. The CDR3 DNA follows: TGCAGCGCCCAATTAGTGGGACAGGGGTTTGGCTACACCTTC.

The chain carries TRBV4-2 and TRBJ2-7; D unresolved. Trimming removed 1 base at V and 0 bases at J, with 7 bases between. In germline, CDR1 is LGHNA, CDR2 YNFKEQ. There are 14 residues in the CDR3. The CDR3 sequence: CASSQVAVSYEQYF. The CDR3 nucleotides are TGTGCCAGCAGCCAAGTGGCAGTCTCCTACGAGCAGTACTTC.

V and J are TRBV29-1 and TRBJ2-7, with 9 bases aligning to TRBD1. V trimming: 7 bases; J trimming: 0 bases; junction bases outside the gene matches: 7. Germline-derived CDR1 and CDR2 are SQVTM and ANQGSEA. The CDR3 sequence is 14 residues long. The CDR3, as DNA: TGCAGCGGTACTACAGGGGGCACCTCCTACGAGCAGTACTTC. Encoded protein: CSGTTGGTSYEQYF.

V is TRBV9 and J is TRBJ1-5; D is unclear. Deletions cut 0 bases from V and 4 bases from J, with 5 bases between. CDR1 is SGDLS, CDR2 YYNGEE, per germline. This CDR3 has 13 residues. CDR3 region: CASSVGTNQPQHF. The CDR3 coding sequence is TGTGCCAGCAGCGTAGGGACGAATCAGCCCCAGCATTTT.